The 22 T cell receptor beta chains below come from one sample, sequenced in a study of technical replicates of blood from a few donors. Profiled with immunoSEQ multiplex PCR; TCRdb holds only in-frame clones, not every one. The data contain tens of thousands of clones, 80% to 95% of them seen just once; the ten biggest clones take up approximately 3.6%. Sample: PBMCs. These receptors originate from a human donor in good health. Some clones in this sample may be carry-over from other donors' samples.

This chain links TRBV5-1 with TRBJ2-6; the match to TRBD1 covers 8 bases. Per the germline V gene, CDR1 is SGHRS and CDR2 is YFSETQ. Trimming took 3 bases from V and 2 from J; bases not matched to a gene: 4. The CDR3 runs 16 residues. The CDR3 loop is CASSWGDRTGANVLTF. CDR3 DNA: TGCGCCAGCAGCTGGGGGGACAGGACTGGGGCCAACGTCCTGACTTTC. Variable domain in full (rest from reference TRBV5-1 and TRBJ2-6): KAGVTQTPRYLIKTRGQQVTLSCSPISGHRSVSWYQQTPGQGLQFLFEYFSETQRNKGNFPGRFSGRQFSNSRSEMNVSTLELGDSALYLCASSWGDRTGANVLTFGAGSRLTVL.

The chain is built from TRBV6-5 and TRBJ2-3; possibly TRBD1 for D (6 bases). The V gene's germline CDR1 is MNHEY and CDR2 SVGAGI. CDR3 length: 14 residues. V was clipped by 4 bases and J by 3 bases, with 11 bases between them. CDR3: CASSSRTATDTQYF. In nucleotides, the CDR3 is TGTGCCAGCAGTTCGCGGACAGCGACAGATACGCAGTATTTT.

The genes are TRBV7-8 and TRBJ1-2; 7 bases are a match to TRBD1. The trim removed 3 bases at V and 0 bases at J, leaving 1 base unmatched. The germline V gene has CDR1 SGHVS and CDR2 FQNEAQ. The CDR3 runs to 14 residues. In DNA, the CDR3 is TGTGCCAGCAGCTTTGGGACAGCTAACTATGGCTACACCTTC. Amino acids: CASSFGTANYGYTF. The whole variable domain, filled in from reference TRBV7-8 and TRBJ1-2, reads GAGVSQSPRYKVAKRGQDVALRCDPISGHVSLFWYQQALGQGPEFLTYFQNEAQLDKSGLPSDRFFAERPEGSVSTLKIQRTQQEDSAVYLCASSFGTANYGYTFGSGTRLTVV.

This chain joins TRBV2 and TRBJ2-1; 7 bases are shared with TRBD2. This CDR3 has 14 amino acids. Per the germline V gene, CDR1 is SNHLY and CDR2 is FYNNEI. V gave up 8 bases and J gave up 1 base; unmatched junction bases: 5. The CDR3 DNA reads as TGTGCCAGCTCGCGGGAGAGGTCCTACAATGAGCAGTTCTTC. Amino acids: CASSRERSYNEQFF.

The rearrangement links TRBV6-1 to TRBJ2-5; D is ambiguous. The V end lost 4 bases, the J end lost 9 bases, and 9 bases lay between the germline ends. The CDR3 is made up of 11 amino acids. The germline V gene encodes CDR1 MNHNS and CDR2 SASEGT. Written as DNA, the CDR3 is TGTGCCAGCAGTGCCTCCCCGGCCCAGTACTTC. The encoded protein is CASSASPAQYF.

The V call is TRBV5-1, the J call TRBJ2-3; TRBD1 matches at 8 bases. Germline CDR1 reads SGHRS; CDR2 reads YFSETQ. The CDR3 extends over 14 amino acids. The ends lost 7 bases at V and 3 bases at J; junction bases unmatched: 7. Written as DNA, the CDR3 is TGCGCCAGCGGCCGGGACAGGAAGACAGATACGCAGTATTTT. This gives the protein CASGRDRKTDTQYF.

This chain links TRBV7-3 with TRBJ2-5; 9 bases line up with TRBD2. This CDR3 is built from 19 residues. V lost 1 base and J lost 0; bases outside the gene matches: 12. CDR1 is SGHTA and CDR2 is FQGTGA in the germline V gene. The CDR3, as DNA: TGTGCCAGCAGCTTAAGAGGTTGGAGTAGCGGGAGAGACCAAGAGACCCAGTACTTC. Encoded protein: CASSLRGWSSGRDQETQYF.

The rearrangement joins TRBV2 to TRBJ2-2, with 9 bases lining up with TRBD2. The junction had 5 bases not matched to a gene; V was cut back by 8 bases and J by 1 base. CDR3 length: 15 residues. Per the germline V gene, CDR1 is SNHLY and CDR2 is FYNNEI. This CDR3 reads CASWAAGGNTGELFF. CDR3 DNA sequence: TGTGCCAGCTGGGCAGCGGGAGGGAACACCGGGGAGCTGTTTTTT.

This sequence joins TRBV18 and TRBJ1-2, with 7 bases fitting TRBD1. CDR3 length equals 14 residues. The germline gives CDR1 KGHSH, CDR2 LQKENI. J lost 6 bases, V lost 0 bases, and 4 bases had no gene match. CDR3 DNA sequence: TGTGCCAGCTCACCACCCTCAGGGGGGAATGGCTACACCTTC. This encodes CASSPPSGGNGYTF.

The chain combines TRBV4-3 with TRBJ2-2, with TRBD1 matching 10 bases. V shed 4 bases, J shed 4 bases, and the junction held 0 bases outside the gene matches. Per germline, CDR1 LGHNA and CDR2 YSLEER. The CDR3 has 14 amino acids. CDR3 loop: CASSRTGGTGELFF. CDR3 in DNA: TGCGCCAGCAGCCGGACAGGGGGCACCGGGGAGCTGTTTTTT.

The chain is built from TRBV7-2 and TRBJ2-7; D call uncertain. CDR3 size: 11 residues. Trimming removed 5 bases at V and 2 bases at J, with 4 bases between. Germline loops: CDR1 SGHTA, CDR2 FQGNSA. Here the CDR3 DNA reads TGTGCCAGCAGCGGCACCTACGAGCAGTACTTC. It encodes CASSGTYEQYF. Drawing the rest from reference TRBV7-2 and TRBJ2-7, the complete variable domain is GAGVSQSPSNKVTEKGKDVELRCDPISGHTALYWYRQSLGQGLEFLIYFQGNSAPDKSGLPSDRFSAERTGGSVSTLTIQRTQQEDSAVYLCASSGTYEQYFGPGTRLTVT.

The J gene is TRBJ2-5, the V gene TRBV5-6; 8 bases line up with TRBD2. After removal of 4 bases from V and 5 bases from J, the junction contained 10 bases not matched to a gene. The CDR3 loop spans 15 amino acids. Germline CDR1 reads SGHDT; CDR2 reads YYEEEE. The DNA of the CDR3 is TGTGCCAGCAGCCCGAGGGTCGGGAGGGGGGAGACCCAGTACTTC. As protein: CASSPRVGRGETQYF.

The rearrangement uses TRBV5-4 and TRBJ2-1, with 8 bases fitting TRBD2. This CDR3 has 16 amino acids. V shed 0 bases, J shed 1 base, and the junction held 3 bases outside the gene matches. Germline CDR1 is SGHNT and CDR2 is YYREEE (reference sequence). The CDR3 spells CASSLGIAGSYNEQFF. CDR3 sequence (DNA): TGTGCCAGCAGCTTGGGAATAGCGGGGTCCTACAATGAGCAGTTCTTC. Full variable domain (remainder filled in from reference TRBV5-4 and TRBJ2-1): ETGVTQSPTHLIKTRGQQVTLRCSSQSGHNTVSWYQQALGQGPQFIFQYYREEENGRGNFPPRFSGLQFPNYSSELNVNALELDDSALYLCASSLGIAGSYNEQFFGPGTRLTVL.

This chain connects TRBV6-6 to TRBJ1-6; 10 nucleotides line up with TRBD1. Germline CDR1 reads MNHNY; CDR2 reads SVGAGI (reference sequence). This CDR3 comprises 14 residues. V gave up 5 bases and J gave up 14 bases; unmatched junction bases: 9. The CDR3 DNA is TGTGCCAGCAGTCCCGGGACAGGGGCTTTAACCCTCCACTTT. Translation: CASSPGTGALTLHF.

There are a few counts of this clone. The chain joins TRBV5-1 to TRBJ1-5; D might be TRBD1 (5 bases). With 4 bases removed from V and 1 base from J, the gap between germline ends came to 12 bases. Germline V CDR1 and CDR2: SGHRS, YFSETQ. The CDR3 loop spans 15 amino acids. The CDR3 region is CASSAQGGSNQPQHF. The CDR3 nucleotides are TGCGCCAGCAGCGCCCAGGGTGGGAGCAATCAGCCCCAGCATTTT.

This chain connects TRBV7-3 to TRBJ2-3; TRBD1 matches 8 bases. The CDR3 loop spans 15 amino acids. J was trimmed by 4 bases and V by 5 bases; bases with no gene match: 8. CDR1 is SGHTA and CDR2 is FQGTGA in the germline V gene. Here the CDR3 reads CASSGGRGLADTQYF. In DNA form, the CDR3 reads TGTGCCAGCAGCGGTGGCAGGGGGCTGGCAGATACGCAGTATTTT.

A single count supports this clone. The genes are TRBV7-2 and TRBJ2-7; no clear D gene. V lost 4 bases and J 4 bases, leaving 11 bases between the germline ends. Germline lookup yields CDR1 SGHTA and CDR2 FQGNSA. The CDR3 loop spans 13 amino acids. This chain's CDR3 is CASSYTTRYEQYF. The CDR3 DNA sequence: TGTGCCAGCAGCTACACAACGAGGTACGAGCAGTACTTC.

The rearrangement links TRBV2 to TRBJ2-5, with 8 bases that match TRBD2. Germline-derived CDR1 and CDR2 are SNHLY and FYNNEI. This CDR3 has 13 residues. J gave up 7 bases and V 6 bases, and 7 bases lay outside the gene matches. DNA of the CDR3: TGTGCCAGCAGGGAGCGGGAGTCGGGGACCCAGTACTTC. Translated, it gives CASRERESGTQYF.

V gene TRBV6-5 combines with J gene TRBJ2-5, with 12 bases fitting TRBD2. The CDR3 loop spans 15 amino acids. Trimming at V came to 6 bases and at J to 6 bases, leaving 8 bases not matched to a gene. Germline V gene data show CDR1 as MNHEY and CDR2 as SVGAGI. CDR3 in amino acids: CASSPTSGGRQTQYF. Written as DNA, the CDR3 is TGTGCCAGCAGCCCTACTAGCGGGGGGCGTCAGACCCAGTACTTC.

The CDR3 DNA reads TGTGCCAGCAGCTTAGAGGCTCTGAACACTGAAGCTTTCTTT. This translates into CASSLEALNTEAFF. The chain is built from TRBV11-2 and TRBJ1-1, with D hard to call. Germline lookup yields CDR1 SGHAT and CDR2 FQNNGV. CDR3 size: 14 residues. Between the trimmed V and J ends, which lost 0 bases and 0 bases, there was a span of 5 bases.

The chain is built from TRBV5-1 and TRBJ2-7; no definite D call. Germline V CDR1 and CDR2: SGHRS, YFSETQ. Trimming shortened V by 7 bases and J by 3 bases, and 17 bases separated the two germline ends. The CDR3 extends over 14 amino acids. CDR3 coding DNA: TGCGCCAGCGCTACTACGGTAGGTTTCTACGAGCAGTACTTC. Translation: CASATTVGFYEQYF.

Remarks on this clone: The sample has other DNA sequences that encode this CDR3 too. This chain uses TRBV4-3 with TRBJ2-7; D not resolved. V shed 1 base and J shed 0 bases, with 7 bases lying between them. The V gene's germline CDR1 is LGHNA and CDR2 YSLEER. This CDR3 has 14 residues. The CDR3 nucleotides are TGCGCCAGCAGCCAAGCACGGAGCTCCTACGAGCAGTACTTC. This encodes CASSQARSSYEQYF.